This T cell receptor beta chain came from a study of cytomegalovirus exposure and HLA in healthy donors (dated by TCRdb to about 2017). Regarding the research as a whole: According to an earlier analysis of 550 to 750 of the donors, 200 million or so T cells yielded 117 million unique TCR beta sequences and roughly 280 Gb of sequence data. About 280 gigabases of sequencing data and approximately 85 million unique TCR sequences were included in an early release covering roughly 600 HLA-typed donors. The genetic ancestry cluster associated with self-reported Caucasian donors included roughly four fifths of the 398 genotyped donors. The study was designed to test whether signatures of past pathogen exposure could be identified by cataloging public T cell receptors. The T cell repertoires of 666 subjects were profiled by immunosequencing and related to cytomegalovirus serostatus. A separate validation cohort of 100 to 150 different subjects was used in addition to the approximately 700-subject first cohort. To predict cytomegalovirus infection status, the study brought together high-throughput TCR immunosequencing, statistical association of individual TCRs with disease status, and machine learning. In a later analysis, previously published TCR beta repertoires from about 640 donors were re-analyzed and high-resolution HLA genotyping was added so that TCR occurrence patterns could be studied. Rather than drawing on any new phenotypic data, the later analysis identified candidate immune exposures from TCR beta sequences and the way those sequences occurred across donors. An earlier analysis of around 540 of the donors applied high-throughput TCR beta sequencing to assess whether each TCR beta V gene segment acted as functional or pseudogenic. Donor age, sex, ethnicity and CMV serostatus were compiled together with the repertoire data. A later genetic analysis took genome-wide SNP genotypes for about 55% of the roughly 670 donors and used that subset as a discovery cohort. All discovery cohort repertoires had been generated on a single sequencing platform. HLA typing covered class I and class II loci at four-digit resolution. The number of typed donors differed by locus: about 629-630 for A, B, C, DRB1 and DQB1; some 500 for DQA1; 606 for DPA1; and 400 to 480 for DPB1. Because of strong linkage in the cohort, roughly five DR-DQ haplotypes were treated as single units for association and clustering. On average, 235,054 unique TCR beta nucleotide sequences were sequenced per donor among a few hundred genotyped donors of the cohort, with around 19% of those sequences being non-productive. Results the study describes overall, beyond this receptor: Sequencing depth was assumed to be roughly uniform across donors in the presence/absence analyses, though that assumption may not hold. The study gave a list of 150 to 200 TCR beta chains associated with cytomegalovirus. A further reported finding was that TCR beta sequences accurately predicted the HLA-A and HLA-B alleles for most subjects in the first cohort. In a later analysis, 15,000 to 20,000 TCR beta sequences were associated with specific HLA alleles at a false discovery rate of 0.05. An association between a missense DCLRE1C variant and V-gene and J-gene trimming of TCR beta chains was found in a later genetic analysis and replicated in an independent cohort. Correlated functional status among segregating V segments might be attributable to linkage disequilibrium, but an unknown experimental factor could not be ruled out. When HLA alleles, especially DR and DQ, strongly co-occurred, TCR associations were difficult to assign to individual alleles. The 87-base-pair reads could not distinguish some IMGT-functional V segments, including TRBV6-2 and TRBV6-3, so those segments were excluded. The classifier was reported to diagnose cytomegalovirus status with high specificity and sensitivity in both the original and validation cohorts. A group of highly shared sequence variants was considered likely to be a technical artifact of the sequencing pipeline. In a later analysis, several top co-occurrence clusters were reported to appear linked to parvovirus B19, influenza, CMV and Epstein-Barr virus. In vitro tests confirmed that a few of the cytomegalovirus-associated TCR beta chains recognize cytomegalovirus antigens. While some public TCRs were present in many individuals, most TCR sequences turned up only very rarely across donors. Immune exposure information for the cohort was limited to CMV serostatus. Compared with equally common non-associated chains, HLA-associated TCR beta chains in a later analysis were more clonally expanded and had lower generation probabilities. A later analysis found that TCR association rates varied across HLA loci, with DRB1 alleles showing the most associated TCRs and HLA-C alleles the fewest. A later genetic analysis reported fewer N-insertions in productive TCRs among donors in an Asian-associated ancestry cluster than the roughly 670-donor mean. Because HLA typing was unavailable for some donors at each locus, only the typed subset was used in association tests. Broadly in line with IMGT annotations, most TCR beta V segments showed up in productive rearrangements about 90% or about 30% of the time in an earlier analysis of 450 to 750 of the donors. The authors suggested that the approach could potentially be generalized to other disease states and immunological phenotypes. Only TCR beta chains were sequenced in this cohort, and the absence of alpha or paired-chain data limited detectable features. Some 16 rarely observed V segments, including chromosome 9 orphons, were excluded from the earlier analysis of several hundred of the donors because counts were too low. Most CMV-associated TCR beta chains appeared to be HLA-restricted in a later analysis, and the HLA associations seemed to be driven largely by CMV exposure.

The table lists this clone with a few counts. Its antigen specificity is not known. No much larger clonotype is one base removed from it; base qualities were not supplied. The library came from the immunoSEQ multiplex PCR assay. For the multiplex PCR, a mixture combining 60 forward primers for TCR Vbeta segments and 13 reverse primers for TCR Jbeta segments was used. The CDR3 region of rearranged TCR beta genes was amplified from genomic DNA with a multiplex PCR assay. On the Illumina HiSeq System, the amplified TCR beta libraries were sequenced as 87-base-pair reads. Concerning the study's data processing: A later analysis tallied around 82 million unique TCR beta chains across the 550 to 850 repertoires, and approximately 12 million of those chains were shared by two or more donors. Raw reads were error-corrected and collapsed into unique sequences with a nearest-neighbor algorithm that merged closely related sequences to remove PCR and sequencing errors. V, D and J gene segments were assigned by aligning CDR3 sequences to IMGT reference sequences. For a sequence to be retained, at least a six-nucleotide match to both a V gene segment and a J gene segment was required. Rearrangements were called productive when the CDR3 lacked stop codons and stayed in frame with V and J; all others were non-productive. Following IMGT convention, CDR3 was defined as the stretch from the second conserved V-encoded cysteine up to the conserved J-encoded phenylalanine. Sequences without an unambiguous match to a single V gene segment were excluded from the earlier analysis of approximately 560 of the donors. An earlier analysis of roughly 590 of the donors called V segments functional above 56.7% productive rearrangements and segregating when the between-donor standard deviation exceeded 5%. A statistical classification framework was developed to diagnose cytomegalovirus status using the catalog of TCR beta chain sequences. V and J gene assignment, in a later analysis, came from comparing TCR nucleotide sequences with IMGT/GENE-DB human TR gene sequences. Using the TCRdist pipeline, a later analysis assigned CDR3 sequences along with most-parsimonious VDJ recombination scenarios. In a later analysis, each TCR beta chain was defined by its CDR3 amino acid sequence together with its V-gene family, and reads without a unique V-gene family were excluded. As a way to deal with suspected cross-contamination and a sequencing artifact, a later analysis dropped more than 500 nucleotide sequences that were highly shared and had low generation probability. In a later analysis, a clonal expansion index was calculated for each public chain from normalized within-repertoire ranks of inferred template counts. In a later analysis, generation probabilities were computed with a VDJ recombination model fitted to out-of-frame rearrangements, and the resulting probabilities were checked against IGoR. In a later analysis, TCR-TCR, TCR-HLA and TCR-CMV co-occurrence was scored with hypergeometric tests, and a repertoire-size bias correction was applied to TCR pairs. A later analysis estimated false discovery rates by permuting HLA or CMV assignments 20 times. In a later analysis, co-occurring TCRs were grouped using DBSCAN, and TCRdist sequence similarity was added for clustering within HLA-allele-positive subsets. Repertoires with fewer than 30,000 or more than 120,000 public chains were left out of co-occurrence clustering, as were four to six repertoires with anomalous nucleotide sharing. TCRdb re-hosts the immuneACCESS table, in-frame sequences only. Its copies lack some clones; in the studies checked, an unresolved V gene accounts for under half of them, and the cause for the rest is not known. V, J and clone size were drawn from that table, and D and trimming were deduced from the DNA. Counted in this sample were 150,000 to 200,000 clones; roughly 80% of them appeared once. The ten most abundant clones make up more than 2% of the sample.

The cohort consisted of some 730 healthy bone marrow donors. At the time of sampling, all cohort members were nominally healthy, though unrecorded immune exposures were likely present. The donor tested CMV seropositive, placing the donor among the roughly 270 seropositive members of the cohort. Every donor gave a peripheral blood sample, and the peripheral blood mononuclear cells from that sample were used for TCR beta sequencing. The Qiagen DNeasy Blood Extraction Kit was used to extract genomic DNA from the blood cell samples. The CDR3 sequence holds 11 residues, the cysteine and phenylalanine included. Only the CDR3 part of the read is kept: 33 bases, read in frame from the first base. The junction carries 8 bases between V and J, which are trimmed by 5 bases and 7 bases respectively. The germline V gene (reference sequence) sets CDR1 to LNHDA and CDR2 to SQIVND.

The receptor comes from a man in his forties or fifties in good health and CMV-seropositive. Specimen: PBMCs. The rearranged segments are TRBV19 and TRBJ1-2; the D gene is possibly TRBD1, with 5 bases matching. The CDR3 has the sequence CASSHGGGYTF. The sequence in DNA is TGTGCCAGTAGTCACGGGGGTGGCTACACCTTC.